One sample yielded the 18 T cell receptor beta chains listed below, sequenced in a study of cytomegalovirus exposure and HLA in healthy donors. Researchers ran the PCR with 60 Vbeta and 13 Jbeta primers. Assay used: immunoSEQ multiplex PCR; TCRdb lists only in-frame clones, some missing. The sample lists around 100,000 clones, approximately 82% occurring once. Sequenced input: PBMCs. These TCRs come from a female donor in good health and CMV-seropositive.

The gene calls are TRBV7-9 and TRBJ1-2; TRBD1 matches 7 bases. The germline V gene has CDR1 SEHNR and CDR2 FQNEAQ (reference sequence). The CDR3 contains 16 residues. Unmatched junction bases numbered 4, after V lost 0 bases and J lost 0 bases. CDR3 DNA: TGTGCCAGCAGCTTAGCGAAACAGGGGCCTAACTATGGCTACACCTTC. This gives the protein CASSLAKQGPNYGYTF.

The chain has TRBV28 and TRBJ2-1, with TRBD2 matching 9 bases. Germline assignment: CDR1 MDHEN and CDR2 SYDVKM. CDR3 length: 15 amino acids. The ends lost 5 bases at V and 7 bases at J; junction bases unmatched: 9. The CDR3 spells CASSLTPGLANEQFF. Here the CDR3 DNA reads TGTGCCAGCAGTCTAACCCCGGGACTAGCAAATGAGCAGTTCTTC.

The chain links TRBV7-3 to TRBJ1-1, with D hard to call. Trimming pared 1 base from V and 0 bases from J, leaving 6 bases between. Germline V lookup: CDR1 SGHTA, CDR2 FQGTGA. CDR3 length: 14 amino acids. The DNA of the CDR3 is TGTGCCAGCAGCTTAAGCAGGATGAACACTGAAGCTTTCTTT. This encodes CASSLSRMNTEAFF.

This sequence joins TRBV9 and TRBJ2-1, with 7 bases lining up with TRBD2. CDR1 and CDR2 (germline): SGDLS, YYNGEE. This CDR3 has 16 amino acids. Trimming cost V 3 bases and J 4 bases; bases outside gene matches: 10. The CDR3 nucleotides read TGTGCCAGCAGCGCACCTAGCGGACGGTCATACAATGAGCAGTTCTTC. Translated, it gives CASSAPSGRSYNEQFF. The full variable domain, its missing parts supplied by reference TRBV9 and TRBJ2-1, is DSGVTQTPKHLITATGQRVTLRCSPRSGDLSVYWYQQSLDQGLQFLIQYYNGEERAKGNILERFSAQQFPDLHSELNLSSLELGDSALYFCASSAPSGRSYNEQFFGPGTRLTVL.

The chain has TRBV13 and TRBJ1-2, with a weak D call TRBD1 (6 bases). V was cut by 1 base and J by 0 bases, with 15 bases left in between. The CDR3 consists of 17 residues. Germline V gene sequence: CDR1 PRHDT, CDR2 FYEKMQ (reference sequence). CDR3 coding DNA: TGTGCCAGCAGCTTAGAAGGGGGGGGCCCCGCTAACTATGGCTACACCTTC. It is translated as CASSLEGGGPANYGYTF. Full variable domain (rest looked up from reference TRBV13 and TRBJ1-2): AAGVIQSPRHLIKEKRETATLKCYPIPRHDTVYWYQQGPGQDPQFLISFYEKMQSDKGSIPDRFSAQQFSDYHSELNMSSLELGDSALYFCASSLEGGGPANYGYTFGSGTRLTVV.

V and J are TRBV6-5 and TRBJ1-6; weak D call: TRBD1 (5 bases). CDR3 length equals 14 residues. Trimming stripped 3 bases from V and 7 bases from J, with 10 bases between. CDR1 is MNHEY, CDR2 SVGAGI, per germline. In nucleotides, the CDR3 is TGTGCCAGCAGTTATGGGCAGGGCAATTCACCCCTCCACTTT. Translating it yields CASSYGQGNSPLHF.

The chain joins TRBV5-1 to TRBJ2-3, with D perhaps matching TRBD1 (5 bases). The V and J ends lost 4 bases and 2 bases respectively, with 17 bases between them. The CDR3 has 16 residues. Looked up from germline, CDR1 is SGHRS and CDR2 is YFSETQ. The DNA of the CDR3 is TGCGCCAGCAGCCCCGAAGTTGGGGCCTTCACAGATACGCAGTATTTT. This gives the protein CASSPEVGAFTDTQYF.

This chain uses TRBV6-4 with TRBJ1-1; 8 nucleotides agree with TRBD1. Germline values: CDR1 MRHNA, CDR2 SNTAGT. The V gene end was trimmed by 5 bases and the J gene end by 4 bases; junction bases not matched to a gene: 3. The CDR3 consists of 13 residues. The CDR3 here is CASSRTGGTEAFF. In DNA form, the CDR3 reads TGTGCCAGCAGTCGAACAGGGGGCACTGAAGCTTTCTTT.

The CDR3 spells CASSLGPAGQNSGANVLTF. The CDR3 bases are TGCGCCAGCAGCTTGGGGCCAGCGGGACAAAACTCTGGGGCCAACGTCCTGACTTTC. The V and J genes are TRBV5-1 and TRBJ2-6, with D perhaps TRBD2 (7 bases). Trimming shortened V by 0 bases and J by 0 bases, and 16 bases separated the two germline ends. Germline CDR1 SGHRS, CDR2 YFSETQ. The CDR3 contains 19 residues.

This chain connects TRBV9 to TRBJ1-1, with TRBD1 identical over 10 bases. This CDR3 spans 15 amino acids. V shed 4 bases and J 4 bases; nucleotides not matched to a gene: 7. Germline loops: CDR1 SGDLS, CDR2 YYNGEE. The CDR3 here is CASSPAGTGVTEAFF. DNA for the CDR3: TGTGCCAGCAGCCCCGCGGGGACAGGGGTCACTGAAGCTTTCTTT.

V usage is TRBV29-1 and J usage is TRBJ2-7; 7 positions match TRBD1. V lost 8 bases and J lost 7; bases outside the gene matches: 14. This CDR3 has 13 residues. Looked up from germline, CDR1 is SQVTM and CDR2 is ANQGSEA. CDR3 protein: CSHSGTDLGEQYF. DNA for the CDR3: TGCAGCCATTCAGGGACAGACTTGGGGGAGCAGTACTTC.

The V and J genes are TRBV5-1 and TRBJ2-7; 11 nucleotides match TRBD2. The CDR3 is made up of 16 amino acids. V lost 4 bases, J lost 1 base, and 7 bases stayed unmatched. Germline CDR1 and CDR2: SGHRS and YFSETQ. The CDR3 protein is CASSPVAGGPSYEQYF. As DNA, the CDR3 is TGCGCCAGCAGCCCCGTAGCGGGAGGGCCTTCCTACGAGCAGTACTTC.

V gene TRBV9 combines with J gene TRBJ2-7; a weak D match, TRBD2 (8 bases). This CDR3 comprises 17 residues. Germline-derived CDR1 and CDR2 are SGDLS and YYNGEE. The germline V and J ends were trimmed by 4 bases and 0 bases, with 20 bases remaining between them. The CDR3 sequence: CASSPRTGGDSSYEQYF. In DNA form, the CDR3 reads TGTGCCAGCAGCCCACGAACGGGGGGGGACAGCTCCTACGAGCAGTACTTC.

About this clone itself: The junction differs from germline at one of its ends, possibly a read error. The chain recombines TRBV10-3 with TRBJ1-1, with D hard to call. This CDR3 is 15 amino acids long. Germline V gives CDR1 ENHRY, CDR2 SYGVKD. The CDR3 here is CPISESKARFTEAFF. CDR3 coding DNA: TGTCCCATCAGTGAGTCGAAGGCGAGGTTTACTGAAGCTTTCTTT.

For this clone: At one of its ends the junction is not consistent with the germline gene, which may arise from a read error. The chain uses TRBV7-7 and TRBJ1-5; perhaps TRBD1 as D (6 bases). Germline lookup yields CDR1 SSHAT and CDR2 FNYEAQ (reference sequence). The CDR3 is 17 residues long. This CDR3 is CASSQATNGTKHQPQHF. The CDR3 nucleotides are TGTGCTAGCAGCCAGGCAACAAACGGGACAAAACATCAGCCCCAGCATTTT. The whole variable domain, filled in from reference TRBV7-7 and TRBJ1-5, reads GAGVSQSPRYKVTKRGQDVTLRCDPISSHATLYWYQQALGQGPEFLTYFNYEAQPDKSGLPSDRFSAERPEGSISTLTIQRTEQRDSAMYRCASSQATNGTKHQPQHFGDGTRLSIL.

For the CDR3, the DNA is TGTGCCAGTAGTATAGAGGTGACAGGGCAAGAGACCCAGTACTTC. Translating it yields CASSIEVTGQETQYF. The chain combines TRBV19 with TRBJ2-5; 7 nucleotides align to TRBD1. The V gene end was trimmed by 0 bases and the J gene end by 2 bases; junction bases not matched to a gene: 3. The CDR3 consists of 15 residues. Germline CDR1 and CDR2: LNHDA and SQIVND (reference sequence).

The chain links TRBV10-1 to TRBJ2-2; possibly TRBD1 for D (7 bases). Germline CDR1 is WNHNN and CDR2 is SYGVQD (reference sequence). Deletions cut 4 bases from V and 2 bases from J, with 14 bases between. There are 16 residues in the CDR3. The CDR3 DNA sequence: TGCGCCAGCAGTGCCCAGACAGGGACTAACACCGGGGAGCTGTTTTTT. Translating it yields CASSAQTGTNTGELFF.

The CDR3 DNA sequence: TGTGCCAGCAGCTTCGTAGGGGCCAGCTACGAGCAGTACTTC. Translation gives CASSFVGASYEQYF. This sequence joins TRBV5-6 and TRBJ2-5, with D possibly being TRBD1 (5 bases). The better agreement between TRBJ2-7 and the DNA end casts doubt on the J call. The CDR3 has 14 amino acids. The germline V gene has CDR1 SGHDT and CDR2 YYEEEE.